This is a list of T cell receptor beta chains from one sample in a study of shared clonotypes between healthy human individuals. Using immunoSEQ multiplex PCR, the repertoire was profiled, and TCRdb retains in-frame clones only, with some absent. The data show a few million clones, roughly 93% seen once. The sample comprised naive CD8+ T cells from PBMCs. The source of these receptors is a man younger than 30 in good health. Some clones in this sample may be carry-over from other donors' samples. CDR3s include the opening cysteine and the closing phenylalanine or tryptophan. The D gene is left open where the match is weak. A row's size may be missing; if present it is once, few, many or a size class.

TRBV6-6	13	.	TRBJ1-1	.	CASSPWSNTEAFF	TGTGCCAGCAGTCCATGGAGTAACACTGAAGCTTTCTTT
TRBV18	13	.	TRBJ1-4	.	CASGGRANEKLFF	TGTGCCAGCGGAGGGCGAGCTAATGAAAAACTGTTTTTT
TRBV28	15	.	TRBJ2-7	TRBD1	CASHGTGPTSYEQYF	TGTGCCAGCCACGGGACAGGGCCCACCTCCTACGAGCAGTACTTC
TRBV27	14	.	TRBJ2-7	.	CASSPSPISYEQYF	TGTGCCAGCAGTCCCAGCCCAATCTCCTACGAGCAGTACTTC
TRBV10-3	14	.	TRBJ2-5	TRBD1	CAISDHRGQETQYF	TGTGCCATCAGTGACCACAGGGGGCAAGAGACCCAGTACTTC
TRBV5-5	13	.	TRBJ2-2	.	CASSLYYTGELFF	TGTGCCAGCAGCTTGTATTACACCGGGGAGCTGTTTTTT
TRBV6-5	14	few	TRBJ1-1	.	CASSYSRVNTEAFF	TGTGCCAGCAGTTACTCGAGGGTGAACACTGAAGCTTTCTTT
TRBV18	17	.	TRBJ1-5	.	CASSPVPTGAGNQPQHF	TGTGCCAGCTCACCAGTTCCGACAGGAGCGGGAAATCAGCCCCAGCATTTT
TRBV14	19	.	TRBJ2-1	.	CASSQGPQNGGMGYNEQFF	TGTGCCAGCAGCCAAGGACCTCAAAACGGGGGAATGGGTTACAATGAGCAGTTCTTC
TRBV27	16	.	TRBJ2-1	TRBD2	CASSSGLAGKYNEQFF	TGTGCCAGCAGTTCGGGACTAGCGGGAAAATACAATGAGCAGTTCTTC
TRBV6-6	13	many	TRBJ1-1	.	CASRRGDNTEAFF	TGTGCCAGCAGAAGGGGGGACAACACTGAAGCTTTCTTT
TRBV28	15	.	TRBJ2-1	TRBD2	CASSSGLAGVNEQFF	TGTGCCAGCAGTTCGGGACTAGCGGGAGTCAATGAGCAGTTCTTC
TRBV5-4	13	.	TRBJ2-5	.	CASSLGSPGTQYF	TGTGCCAGCAGCTTGGGTTCCCCCGGGACCCAGTACTTC
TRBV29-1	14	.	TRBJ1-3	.	CSVRVGGEGNTIYF	TGCAGCGTCCGAGTCGGGGGGGAAGGAAACACCATATATTTT
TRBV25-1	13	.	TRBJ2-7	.	CASSERAIGEQYF	TGTGCCAGCAGTGAGCGGGCGATCGGCGAGCAGTACTTC
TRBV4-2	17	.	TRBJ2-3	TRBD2	CASSTQIDAGVTDTQYF	TGTGCCAGCAGCACCCAGATTGATGCGGGAGTCACAGATACGCAGTATTTT
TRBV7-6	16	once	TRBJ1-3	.	CASRGLLGEAGNTIYF	TGTGCCAGCAGGGGACTTTTAGGGGAAGCTGGAAACACCATATATTTT
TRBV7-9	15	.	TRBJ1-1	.	CASSRIAGRDTEAFF	TGTGCCAGCAGTCGTATCGCGGGCAGAGACACTGAAGCTTTCTTT
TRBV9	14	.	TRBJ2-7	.	CASSSSDGRYEQYF	TGTGCCAGCAGCTCCTCGGACGGGAGATACGAGCAGTACTTC
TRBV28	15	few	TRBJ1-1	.	CASSQNRVLYTEAFF	TGTGCCAGCAGCCAAAACAGGGTTCTCTACACTGAAGCTTTCTTT
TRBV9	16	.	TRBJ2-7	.	CASSPQPGSFINEQYF	TGTGCCAGCAGCCCCCAACCGGGAAGCTTTATCAACGAGCAGTACTTC
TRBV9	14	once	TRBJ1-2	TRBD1	CASSHSGTAYGYTF	TGTGCCAGCAGTCATAGCGGGACAGCTTATGGCTACACCTTC
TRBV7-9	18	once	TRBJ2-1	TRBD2	CARSHRDYEPSSYNEQFF	TGTGCCAGATCTCACCGGGACTACGAACCCAGCTCCTACAATGAGCAGTTCTTC
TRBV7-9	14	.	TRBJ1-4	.	CASSLGGANEKLFF	TGTGCCAGCAGCTTAGGGGGAGCTAATGAAAAACTGTTTTTT
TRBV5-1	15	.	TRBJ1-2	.	CASSLALGSNYGYTF	TGCGCCAGCAGCTTGGCTCTGGGTTCTAACTATGGCTACACCTTC
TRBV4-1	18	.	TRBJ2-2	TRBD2	CASSRPGTSGANTGELFF	TGCGCCAGCAGCCGCCCCGGGACTAGCGGAGCGAACACCGGGGAGCTGTTTTTT
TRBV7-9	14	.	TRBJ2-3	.	CASSPHTLTDTQYF	TGTGCCAGCAGCCCCCACACCTTGACAGATACGCAGTATTTT
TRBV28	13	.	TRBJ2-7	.	CASRDSDSYEQYF	TGTGCCAGCAGAGATTCGGACAGCTACGAGCAGTACTTC
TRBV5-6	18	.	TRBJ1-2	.	CASSFFSVGGWDPYGYTF	TGTGCCAGCAGCTTCTTTAGTGTAGGGGGATGGGATCCCTATGGCTACACCTTC
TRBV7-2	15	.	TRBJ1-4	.	CASSLGLLSPEKLFF	TGTGCCAGCAGCTTGGGACTACTGTCCCCGGAAAAACTGTTTTTT
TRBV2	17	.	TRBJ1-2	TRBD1	CASSERGTGRDNYGYTF	TGTGCCAGCAGTGAAAGAGGGACAGGGAGGGATAACTATGGCTACACCTTC
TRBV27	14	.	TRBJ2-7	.	CASSLIRDHHEQYF	TGTGCCAGCAGTTTAATCAGGGATCACCACGAGCAGTACTTC
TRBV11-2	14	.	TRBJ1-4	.	CASSFARFNEKLFF	TGTGCCAGCAGCTTCGCGCGTTTTAATGAAAAACTGTTTTTT
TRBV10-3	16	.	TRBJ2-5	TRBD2	CAISESASGGVRTQYF	TGTGCCATCAGTGAGTCGGCCAGCGGGGGGGTCCGGACCCAGTACTTC
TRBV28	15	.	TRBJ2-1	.	CASTYMGGSYNEQFF	TGTGCCAGCACCTATATGGGAGGCTCCTACAATGAGCAGTTCTTC
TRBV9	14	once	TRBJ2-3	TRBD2	CASSVEREVDTQYF	TGTGCCAGCAGCGTAGAGCGGGAGGTGGATACGCAGTATTTT
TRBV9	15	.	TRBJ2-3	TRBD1	CASSSGGQRTDTQYF	TGTGCCAGCAGCAGTGGGGGACAGCGCACAGATACGCAGTATTTT
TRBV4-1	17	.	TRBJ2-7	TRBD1	CASSHFTQGDRSYEQYF	TGCGCCAGCAGCCACTTCACGCAGGGGGACAGGAGCTACGAGCAGTACTTC
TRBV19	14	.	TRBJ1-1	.	CASRPRGMNTEAFF	TGTGCCAGTAGACCAAGGGGTATGAACACTGAAGCTTTCTTT
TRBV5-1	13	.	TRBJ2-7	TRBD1	CASSPDRGPEQYF	TGCGCCAGCAGTCCTGACAGGGGGCCCGAGCAGTACTTC
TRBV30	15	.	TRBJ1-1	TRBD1	CAWSIGTGGNTEAFF	TGTGCCTGGAGTATTGGGACAGGGGGAAACACTGAAGCTTTCTTT
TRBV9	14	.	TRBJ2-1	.	CASSPRLSYNEQFF	TGTGCCAGCAGTCCGCGACTCTCCTACAATGAGCAGTTCTTC
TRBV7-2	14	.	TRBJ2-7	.	CASSLEVRDYEQYF	TGTGCCAGCAGCTTAGAGGTCAGGGACTACGAGCAGTACTTC
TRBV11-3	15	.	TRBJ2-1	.	CASSFTLTSYNEQFF	TGTGCCAGCAGCTTTACCCTTACTAGTTACAATGAGCAGTTCTTC
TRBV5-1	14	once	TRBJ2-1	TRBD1	CASTPDRNYNEQFF	TGCGCCAGCACCCCGGACAGGAACTACAATGAGCAGTTCTTC
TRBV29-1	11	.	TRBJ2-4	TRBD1	CSAYTGDIQYF	TGCAGCGCTTATACAGGGGACATTCAGTACTTC
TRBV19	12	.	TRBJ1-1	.	CASRSLNTEAFF	TGTGCCAGTAGAAGTCTGAACACTGAAGCTTTCTTT
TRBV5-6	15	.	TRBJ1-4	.	CASSWTPATNEKLFF	TGTGCCAGCAGCTGGACGCCGGCCACTAATGAAAAACTGTTTTTT
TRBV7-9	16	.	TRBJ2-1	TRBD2	CASSLVGGEVYNEQFF	TGTGCCAGCAGCTTAGTTGGGGGGGAAGTCTACAATGAGCAGTTCTTC
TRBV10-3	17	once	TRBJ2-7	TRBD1	CAISGQGAHRSSYEQYF	TGTGCCATCAGCGGACAGGGGGCTCACCGAAGCTCCTACGAGCAGTACTTC
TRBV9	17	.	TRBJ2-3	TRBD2	CASSALQTSGRGNTQYF	TGTGCCAGCAGCGCGTTGCAAACTAGCGGGAGGGGGAATACGCAGTATTTT
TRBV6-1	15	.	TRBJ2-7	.	CASSEAAAYLYEQYF	TGTGCCAGCAGTGAAGCGGCAGCTTACCTCTACGAGCAGTACTTC
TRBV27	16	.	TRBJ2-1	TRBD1	CASSLSAGTGNNEQFF	TGTGCCAGCAGTTTATCAGCTGGGACAGGGAACAATGAGCAGTTCTTC
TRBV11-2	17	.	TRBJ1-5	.	CASSLGGWGQENQPQHF	TGTGCCAGCAGCTTAGGGGGTTGGGGGCAGGAGAATCAGCCCCAGCATTTT
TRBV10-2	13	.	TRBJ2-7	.	CASSTGTSYEQYF	TGCGCCAGCAGTACGGGGACCTCCTACGAGCAGTACTTC
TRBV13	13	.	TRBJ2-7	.	CASRPPSSYEQYF	TGTGCCAGCAGACCCCCGAGCTCCTACGAGCAGTACTTC